Sequencing of this TCR beta chain was carried out in a study of patients and donors after allogeneic stem cell transplantation. TCRdb processed the RT-PCR reads anew with MiXCR; each CDR3 protein has one entry. Here the sample spans 95,000 to 120,000 distinct CDR3 sequences, 35% being singletons. The V segment lost 5 bases and the J segment 9 bases; nucleotides outside the gene matches: 5. The CDR3 runs 15 residues. From germline, CDR1 is MDHEN and CDR2 SYDVKM. The specimen was blood, either unsorted or a sorted T cell fraction (not recorded which). The chain is built from TRBV28 and TRBJ2-1, with 15 bases that match TRBD2. This TCR came from a human donor who was either an allogeneic HSCT recipient or a stem cell or donor lymphocyte infusion donor (not recorded which). It is not recorded whose cells these are; they may come from a transplant donor. CDR3 amino acids: CASSEGLAGGGEQFF. In DNA, the CDR3 is TGTGCCAGCAGTGAGGGACTAGCGGGGGGAGGTGAGCAGTTCTTC.